This T cell receptor (beta chain) is from a study of Tregs in tolerant kidney transplant recipients. This CDR3 is built from 14 residues. Looked up from germline, CDR1 is ENHRY and CDR2 is SYGVKD. V was pared by 5 bases and J by 8 bases, with 10 bases of the junction left unmatched. Assay: immunoSEQ multiplex PCR; the TCRdb copy retains only in-frame clones and omits some. Altogether nearly 15,000 clones are present, about 80% being singletons, with the ten largest covering under 2%. The sequenced sample was Tregs from blood, obtained before the transplant. This receptor was obtained from a human donor who received a combined kidney and bone marrow transplant. The chain couples TRBV10-3 to TRBJ1-2; TRBD1 matches 8 bases. The CDR3 is CAISPGQATGGYTF. The CDR3, as DNA: TGTGCCATCAGTCCGGGACAGGCAACGGGAGGCTACACCTTC.